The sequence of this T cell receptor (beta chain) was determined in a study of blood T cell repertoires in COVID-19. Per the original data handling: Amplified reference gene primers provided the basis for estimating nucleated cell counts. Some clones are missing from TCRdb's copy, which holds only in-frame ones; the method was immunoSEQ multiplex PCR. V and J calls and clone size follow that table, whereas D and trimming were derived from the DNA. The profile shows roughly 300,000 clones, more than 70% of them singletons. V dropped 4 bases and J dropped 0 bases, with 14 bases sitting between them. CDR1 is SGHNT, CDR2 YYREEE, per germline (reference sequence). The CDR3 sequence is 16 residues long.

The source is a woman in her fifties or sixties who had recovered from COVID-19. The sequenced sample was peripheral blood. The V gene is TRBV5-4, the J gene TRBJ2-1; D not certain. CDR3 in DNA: TGTGCCAGCAGCCCCCCCGGTTCGAACTCCTACAATGAGCAGTTCTTC. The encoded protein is CASSPPGSNSYNEQFF.